The source of this T cell receptor beta chain is a study of tumor-infiltrating lymphocytes in primary liver carcinoma. Overall study findings and caveats: The proportion of top clones found throughout all five tumor regions was only about 7.5-24%. Tumor top-250-clone fractions significantly exceeded those of blood (p = 0.039).

From unsorted bulk tissue weighing about 20-31 mg, DNA and RNA were co-extracted. Tumor regions sampled: superior, inferior, left, right poles, and centre. Tumor samples all exceeded 75% viable tumor cells. TCR beta cDNA was made from 400 to 500 ng total RNA with a constant-region primer. Researchers made the TCR beta libraries by running three nested multiplex PCR rounds with slightly modified ARM-PCR. For around 9 cycles apiece, the opening two PCR rounds ran with TRBV1-TRBV30 forward primers and a C-beta reverse primer. TCRdb reprocessed the multiplex PCR reads via MiXCR and lists one record per CDR3 protein. The table records tens of thousands of distinct CDR3 sequences, roughly 80% of them present only once. The CDR3 is 13 amino acids. Germline loops: CDR1 SGHAT, CDR2 FQDESV (reference sequence). Worth noting for this clonotype: Antigen specificity is unknown. The junction differs from germline at one of its ends, possibly a read error.

The chain is built from TRBV11-1 and TRBJ2-7; the D is unclear. This clonotype was sampled from a woman between 25 and 40 years old with primary liver carcinoma and hepatitis B virus infection. The sequenced material came from liver tumor tissue from sampling region 4. Specified subset: tumor region T4, right-lateral pole. The CDR3 nucleotides are TGTGCCATCAGCTTTGGGTACCTACGCGAGCAGTACTTC. Translated: CAISFGYLREQYF.